This T cell receptor (beta chain) stems from a study of molecular identifiers for immune sequencing clone quantification. Study overall: The replicates split RNA from about 20,000 or 100,000 naive CD8 cells five ways and sequenced four. Notes on the study in general: Clones above 20 RNA copies held over 98% of effector molecules, under 1% in naive cells.

Via MiXCR, TCRdb re-called the PCR reads, giving one row per CDR3 protein. This table holds some 680,000 distinct CDR3 sequences, 25% found once. A note on this clonotype: No antigen is known for it.

The CDR3 covers 13 residues. Germline CDR1 and CDR2: MGHRA and YSYEKL. Trimming left V 2 bases short and J 2 bases short, with 7 bases between. Libraries for naive CD8 T cells, which were made from about 20,000 to 1,000,000 sorted cells, drew on 10%, 30% or 50% of the RNA. Naive CD8 T cells were FACS-sorted by CD8+CD4-CCR7+CD45RA+ markers. This receptor was taken from a human donor in good health. Some libraries in this study had Jurkat cell RNA spiked in. Material: naive CD8+ T cells from blood, with Jurkat cell RNA spiked in. The subset was: FACS-sorted CD8+CD4-CCR7+CD45RA+ naive T cells. The chain is built from TRBV4-1 and TRBJ2-7; possibly TRBD1 for D (5 bases). CDR3 nucleotides: TGCGCCAGCAGCCAACCAGGGACCTACGAGCAGTACTTC. Translating it yields CASSQPGTYEQYF.